This TCR beta chain was recovered during a study of spatial heterogeneity in lung cancer. Trimming stripped 8 bases from V and 2 bases from J, with 10 bases between. The CDR3 is made up of 13 amino acids. The time point denotes: blood at routine non-recurrence follow-up after resection. Sequencing was performed on whole RNA extracted from tumor and nontumor lung tissue, or from frozen PBMC, and the material was left unsorted. With respect to this clonotype: Its matching antigen is unknown.

TCRdb reanalysed the 5' RACE reads using MiXCR and keeps one entry per CDR3 protein. The sample carries tens of thousands of distinct CDR3 sequences, under 9% recorded once. Study results and limitations: Ubiquitous expanded tumor TCRs showed up in blood more at resection than follow-up.

The chain links TRBV12-3 or TRBV12-4 to TRBJ2-1; D is perhaps TRBD1 (6 bases). Material: PBMCs, obtained at follow-up. This receptor was taken from a male donor with early-stage non-small cell lung cancer. The CDR3, as DNA: TGTGCCAGCGGGCAGGGGACCTACAATGAGCAGTTCTTC. It codes for CASGQGTYNEQFF.